Listed here are 5 T cell receptor beta chains from one sample, sequenced in a study of T cell responses to AZD1222 COVID-19 vaccine. Profiling relied on immunoSEQ multiplex PCR, and the TCRdb table lists in-frame clones only, not all of them. The table shows about 34,000 clones, with approximately 78% occurring only once. This material consisted of peripheral blood, taken 28 days after the second AZD1222 dose. The receptor set was obtained from an adult who received the AZD1222 COVID-19 vaccine.

In DNA form, the CDR3 reads TGTGCCTGGATCACGAACACTGAAGCTTTCTTT. It codes for CAWITNTEAFF. The gene calls are TRBV30 and TRBJ1-1; D not resolved. The V end lost 4 bases, the J end lost 1 base, and 4 bases lay between the germline ends. This CDR3 has 11 residues. Germline V CDR1 and CDR2: GTSNPN, SVGIG (reference sequence).

V is TRBV11-2 and J is TRBJ2-2, with a possible D match to TRBD2 (5 bases). CDR3 size: 15 residues. Germline values: CDR1 SGHAT, CDR2 FQNNGV. V was clipped by 5 bases and J by 5 bases, with 15 bases between them. CDR3 sequence: CASSPYTSPTGELFF. The CDR3 DNA sequence: TGTGCCAGCAGCCCATACACTAGTCCGACCGGGGAGCTGTTTTTT.

This clone turned up a few times. J is TRBJ1-5 and V is TRBV6-1; D is perhaps TRBD1 (5 bases). V lost 4 bases, J lost 2 bases, and 18 bases lay in between. Germline V gene data show CDR1 as MNHNS and CDR2 as SASEGT. This CDR3 has 17 residues. The CDR3 nucleotides read TGTGCCAGCAGTGGAATAGGGGTACTAGGGGGCAATCAGCCCCAGCATTTT. Translated: CASSGIGVLGGNQPQHF.

The chain recombines TRBV7-8 with TRBJ1-2; a weak D match, TRBD1 (6 bases). Trimming left V 5 bases short and J 4 bases short, with 14 bases between. This CDR3 comprises 14 residues. Germline V lookup: CDR1 SGHVS, CDR2 FQNEAQ. DNA for the CDR3: TGTGCCAGCAGCATTGACAGGTCCGGCTATGGCTACACCTTC. Translation: CASSIDRSGYGYTF.

The chain combines TRBV19 with TRBJ2-7, with a tentative D call TRBD2 (6 bases). The V and J ends lost 3 bases and 2 bases respectively, with 14 bases between them. The CDR3 is made up of 15 amino acids. The germline gives CDR1 LNHDA, CDR2 SQIVND (reference sequence). CDR3 DNA: TGTGCCAGTAGTATTCAAGGGACTTACACCTACGAGCAGTACTTC. This encodes CASSIQGTYTYEQYF.